This TCR beta chain was identified in a study of cytomegalovirus exposure and HLA in healthy donors. V lost 1 base and J lost 0, with 13 bases in between. This CDR3 spans 17 amino acids. Germline values: CDR1 SGHVS, CDR2 FQNEAQ. Assay used: immunoSEQ multiplex PCR; TCRdb lists only in-frame clones, some missing. This table has 150,000 or so clones, 85% to 90% appearing once. This clonotype originated in a woman in her 30s in good health and CMV-seropositive. V gene TRBV7-8 combines with J gene TRBJ2-1; perhaps TRBD2 as D (6 bases). Sequencing was carried out using PBMCs. For the CDR3, the DNA is TGTGCCAGCAGCTTAGGATCGGGAGCGAGCTCCTACAATGAGCAGTTCTTC. This translates into CASSLGSGASSYNEQFF.